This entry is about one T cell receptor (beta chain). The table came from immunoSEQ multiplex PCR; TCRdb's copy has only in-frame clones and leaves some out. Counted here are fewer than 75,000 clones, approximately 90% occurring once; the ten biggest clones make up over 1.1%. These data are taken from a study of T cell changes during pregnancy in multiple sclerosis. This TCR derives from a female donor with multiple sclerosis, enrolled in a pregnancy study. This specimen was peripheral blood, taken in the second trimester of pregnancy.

CDR3 region: CASSTRGADTQYF. For the CDR3, the DNA is TGTGCCAGTAGTACCCGGGGGGCAGATACGCAGTATTTT. The chain has TRBV19 and TRBJ2-3; 7 bases are shared with TRBD2. V dropped 4 bases and J dropped 4; count of bases not matched to a gene: 2. The length of the CDR3 is 13 residues. Germline CDR1 is LNHDA and CDR2 is SQIVND (reference sequence).